These 24 T cell receptor beta chains were all obtained from the same sample, sequenced in a study of T cells in women clearing cervical HPV infection. Profiled with immunoSEQ multiplex PCR; TCRdb holds only in-frame clones, not every one. The ten most abundant clones cover roughly 4% of a sample with about 36,000 clones. What was sequenced was blood buffy coat. The receptors were gathered from a woman between 18 and 69 years old with a cervical HPV16 infection that either progressed to CIN3+ or cleared (not recorded which).

As for this clone: Coverage ceases 3 residues before the CDR3 finishes, and the germline J gene fills in the end. The chain uses TRBV19 and TRBJ2-1; TRBD2 agrees at 9 bases. The CDR3 is made up of 13 amino acids. CDR1 and CDR2 from the germline V gene are LNHDA and SQIVND (reference sequence). Trimming removed 8 bases from V and 7 bases from J; junction bases left unmatched: 6. The part of the CDR3 DNA that was read is TGTGCCAGTGGGCGGGGGGGCCGAAATGAG. Residues: CASGRGGRNE. The whole CDR3 protein reads CASGRGGRNEQFF.

In regard to this clone: The read ends 3 residues before the CDR3 terminus; that terminus is restored from the germline J gene. The chain couples TRBV7-8 to TRBJ2-2, with 7 bases identical to TRBD1. Germline V gene lookup returns CDR1 SGHVS and CDR2 FQNEAQ. The CDR3 has 17 residues. V shed 4 bases and J 1 base; nucleotides not matched to a gene: 9. This CDR3 reads CASSSPPDRKNTGELFF. CDR3 DNA, as far as it was read: TGTGCCAGCAGCTCCCCCCCGGACAGGAAGAACACCGGGGAG.

The CDR3 loop reads CASKRGPSTDTQYF. The DNA read from the CDR3 is TGTGCCAGCAAGCGGGGCCCAAGCACAGATACG. V gene TRBV13 combines with J gene TRBJ2-3; 7 nucleotides agree with TRBD2. The read ends 3 residues before the CDR3 terminus; that terminus is restored from the germline J gene. CDR3 length: 14 residues. Germline CDR1 PRHDT, CDR2 FYEKMQ (reference sequence). Trimming cost V 7 bases and J 0 bases; bases outside gene matches: 4.

To note about this clone: The read is 3 residues too short to cover the CDR3 end, so that end is filled in from the germline J gene. This sequence joins TRBV20-1 and TRBJ2-1; D assignment may be TRBD1 or TRBD2 (6 bases each). CDR1 is DFQATT and CDR2 is SNEGSKA in the germline V gene (reference sequence). Trimming shortened V by 1 base and J by 8 bases, and 15 bases separated the two germline ends. The CDR3 loop spans 14 amino acids. The sequenced CDR3 bases are TGCAGTGCTAGAGGGGAGGACAGTTTGGATGAG. Its translation: CSARGEDSLDE. The complete CDR3 protein is CSARGEDSLDEQFF.

Remarks on this clone: The CDR3 is cut off 3 residues early in the read; its end comes from the germline J gene. The chain couples TRBV2 to TRBJ1-1, with D maybe TRBD1 (5 bases). V was clipped by 7 bases and J by 4 bases, with 16 bases between them. In germline, CDR1 is SNHLY, CDR2 FYNNEI. The CDR3 totals 14 residues. The CDR3 DNA, read in part, is TGTGCCAGCATTTTTTTGAGTGGGGCCACTGAA. As protein: CASIFLSGATE. The entire CDR3 reads CASIFLSGATEAFF.

This clone is labeled medium-sized based on frequency. The observed sequence ends 3 residues before the CDR3 terminus, with the missing tail filled in from the germline J gene. The V and J genes are TRBV7-6 and TRBJ1-2, with 7 bases matching TRBD1. This CDR3 is 14 amino acids long. Germline loops: CDR1 SGHVS, CDR2 FNYEAQ. Germline trimming cut 0 bases from V and 6 bases from J; bases unmatched to any gene: 4. The chain's CDR3 is CASSLASQGDGYTF. The DNA read from the CDR3 is TGTGCCAGCAGCTTAGCGTCTCAGGGGGATGGC. Drawing the rest from reference TRBV7-6 and TRBJ1-2, the complete variable domain is GAGVSQSPRYKVTKRGQDVALRCDPISGHVSLYWYRQALGQGPEFLTYFNYEAQQDKSGLPNDRFSAERPEGSISTLTIQRTEQRDSAMYRCASSLASQGDGYTFGSGTRLTVV.

To note about this clone: The read ends 3 residues before the CDR3 terminus; that terminus is restored from the germline J gene. The J gene is TRBJ2-3, the V gene TRBV2; 8 positions agree with TRBD1. The CDR3 has 16 residues. V trimming: 2 bases; J trimming: 3 bases; junction bases outside the gene matches: 7. Germline-derived CDR1 and CDR2 are SNHLY and FYNNEI. CDR3 amino acids: CASSEKEDRATDTQYF. CDR3 DNA, as far as it was read: TGTGCCAGCAGTGAAAAAGAGGACAGGGCTACAGATACG.

Notes on this clone: The read falls 3 residues short of the CDR3 end, and the missing part is taken from the germline J gene. The chain combines TRBV12-3 or TRBV12-4 with TRBJ2-5, with 9 positions matching TRBD1. The CDR3 is 14 residues long. After removal of 5 bases from V and 5 bases from J, the junction contained 6 bases not matched to a gene. Partial CDR3 DNA: TGTGCCAGCAGTAAGGGACAGGGTGTGGAGACC. Translating gives CASSKGQGVET. The entire CDR3 protein reads CASSKGQGVETQYF.

With respect to this clone: The sequenced fragment ends 3 residues before the CDR3 boundary, so the rest is inferred from the germline J gene. The chain links TRBV7-2 to TRBJ2-4; 8 bases line up with TRBD2. Germline CDR1 reads SGHTA; CDR2 reads FQGNSA. The CDR3 is 14 amino acids. The CDR3 loop reads CASSFLAGGDGQYF. CDR3 DNA, as far as it was read: TGTGCCAGCAGCTTCTTGGCGGGGGGTGACGGT. Based on the CDR3 plus reference TRBV7-2 and TRBJ2-4, the full variable domain is GAGVSQSPSNKVTEKGKDVELRCDPISGHTALYWYRQSLGQGLEFLIYFQGNSAPDKSGLPSDRFSAERTGGSVSTLTIQRTQQEDSAVYLCASSFLAGGDGQYFGAGTRLSVL.

With regard to this clone: From the germline J gene comes the end of the CDR3, since the read stops 3 residues before it. The chain is built from TRBV5-1 and TRBJ2-1; the match to TRBD2 covers 7 bases. The CDR3 is made up of 15 amino acids. V lost 0 bases and J lost 6; bases outside the gene matches: 6. Per the germline V gene, CDR1 is SGHRS and CDR2 is YFSETQ. CDR3 sequence: CASSLGAGVINEQFF. CDR3 DNA (partial): TGCGCCAGCAGCTTGGGGGCGGGAGTGATCAATGAG.

Details on this clone: The sequence runs out 3 residues before the end of the CDR3; the remainder is reconstructed from the germline J gene. Other nucleotide sequences in the sample specify the same CDR3. The rearrangement links TRBV23-1 to TRBJ2-7; possibly TRBD2 for D (5 bases). TRBV23-1 is classed as an ORF, of uncertain function. Trimming shortened V by 0 bases and J by 2 bases, and 14 bases separated the two germline ends. The CDR3 spans 16 residues. The CDR3 protein is CASSQSSYRGAYEQYF. Incomplete CDR3 DNA: TGCGCCAGCAGTCAATCGAGTTATCGGGGAGCCTACGAG.

Points on this clone: The read comes to an end 3 residues before the CDR3 does, leaving the germline J gene to fill in the end. The rearrangement joins TRBV27 to TRBJ2-7; 10 bases line up with TRBD1. CDR3 length equals 13 residues. The germline V gene encodes CDR1 MNHEY and CDR2 SMNVEV (reference sequence). The trim removed 5 bases at V and 5 bases at J, leaving 3 bases unmatched. The CDR3 reads CASSQGQGNEQYF. CDR3 bases read: TGTGCCAGCAGTCAGGGACAGGGGAACGAG.

Of note for this clone: The observed sequence ends 3 residues before the CDR3 terminus, with the missing tail filled in from the germline J gene. The chain joins TRBV4-1 to TRBJ2-5; D gene unclear. Germline V gene data show CDR1 as MGHRA and CDR2 as YSYEKL. V was cut by 7 bases and J by 0 bases, with 3 bases left in between. The CDR3 spans 11 residues. The CDR3 DNA, read in part, is TGCGCCAGCACAGACCAAGAGACC. Amino acid sequence: CASTDQET. The CDR3 as a whole reads CASTDQETQYF.

As concerns this clone: The CDR3 end lies 3 residues beyond the end of the read and is filled in from the germline J gene. The chain is built from TRBV4-1 and TRBJ2-1, with D possibly matching TRBD2 (8 bases). Germline V gives CDR1 MGHRA, CDR2 YSYEKL. CDR3 size: 16 residues. V lost 7 bases to trimming and J lost 5 bases, with 21 bases between them. CDR3 protein: CASKRGTAGANNEQFF. The CDR3 DNA, read in part, is TGCGCCAGCAAACGAGGGACAGCGGGGGCAAACAATGAG.

Comment on this clone: The CDR3 extends 3 residues past the end of the read, so its final part is completed from the germline J gene. This chain links TRBV6-1 with TRBJ1-2; the match to TRBD1 covers 7 bases. Germline V gene data show CDR1 as MNHNS and CDR2 as SASEGT. V gave up 4 bases and J gave up 3 bases; unmatched junction bases: 8. This CDR3 has 15 residues. This chain's CDR3 is CASSAGQANDYGYTF. CDR3 bases read: TGTGCCAGCAGTGCCGGACAGGCGAATGACTATGGC.

Concerning this clone itself: Sequencing ends 3 residues short of the CDR3 end; the germline J gene provides the rest. The chain couples TRBV4-2 to TRBJ1-6; D unresolved. The germline gives CDR1 LGHNA, CDR2 YNFKEQ. This CDR3 has 16 residues. The V and J ends lost 0 bases and 4 bases respectively, with 10 bases between them. Incomplete CDR3 DNA: TGTGCCAGCAGCCAAGATTCCGACAATTATAATTCACCC. It encodes CASSQDSDNYNSP. In full, the CDR3 is CASSQDSDNYNSPLHF.

About this clone: A read error may produce the germline difference seen at one junction end. The sequenced fragment ends 3 residues before the CDR3 boundary, so the rest is inferred from the germline J gene. J is TRBJ2-7 and V is TRBV4-2, with 9 nucleotides matching TRBD2. Germline V gene sequence: CDR1 LGHNA, CDR2 YNFKEQ. The CDR3 runs 18 residues. The CDR3 bases that were read are TGCGCCAGCAGCCAAGATCGAGAACTAGCGGGTGGTTCCTACGAG. Amino acids: CASSQDRELAGGSYE. The CDR3 reads in full as CASSQDRELAGGSYEQYF.

Concerning this clone itself: The sequenced fragment ends 3 residues before the CDR3 boundary, so the rest is inferred from the germline J gene. The V gene is TRBV20-1, the J gene TRBJ2-7; possible D gene TRBD1, 6 bases. V lost 3 bases and J 2 bases, leaving 11 bases between the germline ends. Germline-derived CDR1 and CDR2 are DFQATT and SNEGSKA (reference sequence). CDR3 length: 13 amino acids. The CDR3 sequence: CSARGQVPYEQYF. The sequenced CDR3 bases are TGCAGTGCTAGGGGACAAGTACCCTACGAG.

Concerning this clone itself: The DNA ends 3 residues before the CDR3 does, and the rest of the CDR3 is filled in from the germline J gene. This rearrangement joins TRBV5-1 to TRBJ2-7, with 7 bases that match TRBD2. Germline CDR1 reads SGHRS; CDR2 reads YFSETQ. There are 14 residues in the CDR3. V lost 4 bases and J lost 0; bases outside the gene matches: 4. The CDR3 spells CASSLGDYSYEQYF. The CDR3 bases that were read are TGCGCCAGCAGCCTAGGGGACTACTCCTACGAG.

A note on this clone: The CDR3 end lies 3 residues beyond the end of the read and is filled in from the germline J gene. The chain has TRBV6-2 or TRBV6-3 and TRBJ1-2, with D unclear. The germline V gene has CDR1 MNHEY and CDR2 SVGEGT. The CDR3 is made up of 13 amino acids. The V end was cut by 5 bases, the J end by 5 bases, with 12 bases between. The sequenced CDR3 bases are TGTGCCAGCAGTGACCGGGGTCCGTATGGC. Translated: CASSDRGPYG. The entire CDR3 is CASSDRGPYGYTF.

As to this clone: The read stops 3 residues short of the end of the CDR3; the missing end is completed from the germline J gene. The gene calls are TRBV7-9 and TRBJ1-4; D is perhaps TRBD1 (5 bases). V lost 6 bases, J lost 6 bases, and 14 bases lay in between. Germline CDR1 is SEHNR and CDR2 is FQNEAQ (reference sequence). The CDR3 totals 14 residues. The CDR3 bases that were read are TGTGCCAGCAGAAAACACGGGGGGGATGAAAAA. Amino acids: CASRKHGGDEK. The full CDR3 protein reads CASRKHGGDEKLFF.

Remarks on this clone: The observed sequence ends 3 residues before the CDR3 terminus, with the missing tail filled in from the germline J gene. The chain joins TRBV30 to TRBJ1-5; 10 nucleotides line up with TRBD1. Per the germline V gene, CDR1 is GTSNPN and CDR2 is SVGIG (reference sequence). This CDR3 has 14 residues. Trimming took 3 bases from V and 3 from J; bases not matched to a gene: 2. The CDR3 protein is CAWRGTGDNQPQHF. Incomplete CDR3 DNA: TGTGCCTGGAGGGGGACAGGGGACAATCAGCCC.

On this clone: Coverage ceases 3 residues before the CDR3 finishes, and the germline J gene fills in the end. The chain joins TRBV7-3 to TRBJ1-1, with D maybe TRBD1 (5 bases). Per the germline V gene, CDR1 is SGHTA and CDR2 is FQGTGA. This CDR3 has 13 residues. This CDR3 reads CASSLRGSPEAFF. CDR3 DNA, as far as it was read: TGTGCCAGCAGCTTAAGGGGCTCACCAGAA.

Points on this clone: The read ends 3 residues early relative to the CDR3; the germline J gene fills the gap. This rearrangement joins TRBV2 to TRBJ2-5; D is perhaps TRBD2 (6 bases). The CDR3 spans 13 residues. The germline gives CDR1 SNHLY, CDR2 FYNNEI. The ends were cut back, 6 bases at V and 3 bases at J, with 11 bases in the middle. The CDR3 DNA, read in part, is TGTGCCAGCAGGGGGGACTCAAAAGAGACC. This translates into CASRGDSKET. The full CDR3 sequence reads CASRGDSKETQYF.